This T cell receptor beta chain was captured by sequencing in a study of T cell repertoires in cytomegalovirus infection. Study in general: CMV infection and matching HLA type were both indicated by public TCR beta signatures.

TCRdb analysed the reads with MiXCR anew, one entry per CDR3 protein. The table lists roughly 640,000 distinct CDR3 sequences, approximately 24% of them singletons. This CDR3 is built from 14 residues. Germline lookup yields CDR1 SGHDN and CDR2 FVKESK. The V end lost 1 base, the J end lost 6 bases, and 11 bases lay between the germline ends. General study results and limits: HLA-C-restricted CMV-specific TCR beta clonotypes prevailed in the ex vivo response. The cumulative frequency of public TCR beta families distinguished individuals who carried CMV together with the relevant HLA.

As for this clonotype: Antigen specificity is unknown.

The chain uses TRBV14 and TRBJ2-3; D gene unclear. This TCR was recovered from a human donor in good health (CMV status not recorded). Some clones in this sample may be carry-over from other donors' samples. The sample taken for sequencing was CD8+ T cells from PBMCs. The CDR3 sequence is CASSQGRVKDTQYF. CDR3 in DNA: TGTGCCAGCAGCCAAGGACGAGTCAAGGATACGCAGTATTTT.